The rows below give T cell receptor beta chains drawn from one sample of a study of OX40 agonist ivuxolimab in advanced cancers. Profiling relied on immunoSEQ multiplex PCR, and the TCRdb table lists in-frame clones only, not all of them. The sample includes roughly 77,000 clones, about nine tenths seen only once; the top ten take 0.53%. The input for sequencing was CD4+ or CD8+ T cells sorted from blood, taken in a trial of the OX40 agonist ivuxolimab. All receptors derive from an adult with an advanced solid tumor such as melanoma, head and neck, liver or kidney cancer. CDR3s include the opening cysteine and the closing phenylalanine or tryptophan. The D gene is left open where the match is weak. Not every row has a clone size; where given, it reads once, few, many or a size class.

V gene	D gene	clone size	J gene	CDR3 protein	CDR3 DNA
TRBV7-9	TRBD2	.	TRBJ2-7	CAGGSGGSSYEQYF	TGTGCCGGCGGTAGCGGGGGCAGCTCCTACGAGCAGTACTTC
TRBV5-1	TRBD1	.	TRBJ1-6	CASSSTWTGGAAYNSPLHF	TGCGCCAGCAGCTCTACCTGGACAGGGGGCGCGGCATATAATTCACCCCTCCACTTT
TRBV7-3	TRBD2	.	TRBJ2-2	CASSSAGVTGELFF	TGTGCCAGCAGCTCCGCGGGGGTCACCGGGGAGCTGTTTTTT
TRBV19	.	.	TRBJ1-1	CASSIEGAGNTEAFF	TGTGCCAGTAGTATAGAAGGGGCAGGGAACACTGAAGCTTTCTTT
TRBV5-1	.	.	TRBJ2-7	CASSLGLGSYEQYF	TGCGCCAGCAGCTTGGGGTTAGGGAGCTACGAGCAGTACTTC
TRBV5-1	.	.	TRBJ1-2	CASSPVSGNYGYTF	TGCGCCAGCTCCCCCGTGTCGGGGAACTATGGCTACACCTTC
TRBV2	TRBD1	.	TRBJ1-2	CASSADRGALLGGYTF	TGTGCCAGCAGTGCGGACAGGGGCGCGCTTTTGGGTGGCTACACCTTC
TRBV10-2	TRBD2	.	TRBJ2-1	CASGTGTKISEQFF	TGCGCCAGTGGGACCGGGACTAAGATCAGTGAGCAGTTCTTC
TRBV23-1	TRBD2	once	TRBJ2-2	CASSPSGRTVTGELFF	TGCGCCAGCAGTCCGAGCGGGAGGACGGTCACCGGGGAGCTGTTTTTT
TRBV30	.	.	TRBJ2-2	CAWSTRKRAGELFF	TGTGCCTGGAGTACCAGGAAACGGGCCGGGGAGCTGTTTTTT
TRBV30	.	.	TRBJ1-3	CAWSRREAGNTIYF	TGTGCCTGGAGTAGGAGAGAGGCTGGAAACACCATATATTTT
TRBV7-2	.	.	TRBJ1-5	CASSLDFSGDQPQHF	TGTGCCAGCAGCTTAGATTTCTCAGGGGATCAGCCCCAGCATTTT
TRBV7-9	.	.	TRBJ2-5	CASSPPFRRGETQYF	TGTGCCAGCAGCCCCCCTTTCCGGCGGGGAGAGACCCAGTACTTC
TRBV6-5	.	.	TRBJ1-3	CASRTTGNTIYF	TGTGCCAGCAGAACCACTGGAAACACCATATATTTT
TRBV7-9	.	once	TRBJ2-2	CASSLVSGGELFF	TGTGCCAGCAGCTTGGTGTCTGGCGGGGAGCTGTTTTTT
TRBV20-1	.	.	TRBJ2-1	CSASGDNEQFF	TGCAGTGCTAGCGGAGACAATGAGCAGTTCTTC
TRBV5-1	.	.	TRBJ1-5	CASSLEGPHQPQHF	TGCGCCAGCAGCTTGGAAGGACCACATCAGCCCCAGCATTTT
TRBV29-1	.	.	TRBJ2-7	CSVEDPDTEQYF	TGCAGCGTTGAAGACCCGGACACCGAGCAGTACTTC
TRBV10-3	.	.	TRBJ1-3	CAISESVARSGNTIYF	TGTGCCATCAGTGAGTCGGTTGCCCGCTCTGGAAACACCATATATTTT
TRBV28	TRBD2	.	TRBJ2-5	CASSLITFGGGQETQYF	TGTGCCAGCAGTTTAATCACTTTTGGGGGGGGACAAGAGACCCAGTACTTC
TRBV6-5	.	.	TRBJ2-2	CASSRVGNTGELFF	TGTGCCAGCAGCAGGGTTGGGAACACCGGGGAGCTGTTTTTT
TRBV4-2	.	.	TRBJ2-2	CASSQEGQSTGELFF	TGTGCCAGCAGCCAAGAGGGGCAGAGCACCGGGGAGCTGTTTTTT
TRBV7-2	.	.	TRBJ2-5	CASSLGTGMETQYF	TGTGCCAGCAGCTTAGGTACGGGCATGGAGACCCAGTACTTC
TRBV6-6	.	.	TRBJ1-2	CASSYGAGMKGYTF	TGTGCCAGCAGTTACGGCGCGGGTATGAAGGGCTACACCTTC
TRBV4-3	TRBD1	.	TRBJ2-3	CASSSNRQGIETDTQYF	TGCGCCAGCAGCTCCAACCGACAGGGAATTGAGACAGATACGCAGTATTTT
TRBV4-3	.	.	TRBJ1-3	CASSQDHGLSGNTIYF	TGCGCCAGCAGCCAAGATCACGGACTCTCTGGAAACACCATATATTTT
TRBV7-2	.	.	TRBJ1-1	CASSFNPGNIAEAFF	TGTGCCAGCAGCTTTAATCCAGGGAATATCGCTGAAGCTTTCTTT
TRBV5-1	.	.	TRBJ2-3	CASSDGVSTDTQYF	TGCGCCAGCAGCGATGGGGTGAGCACAGATACGCAGTATTTT
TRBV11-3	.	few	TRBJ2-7	CASSLGDGRVNEQYF	TGTGCCAGCAGCTTAGGAGACGGGAGAGTCAACGAGCAGTACTTC
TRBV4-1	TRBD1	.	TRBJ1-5	CASSPNYRGLNQPQHF	TGCGCCAGCAGCCCCAACTACAGGGGGCTCAATCAGCCCCAGCATTTT
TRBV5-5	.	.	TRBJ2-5	CASSLEETQYF	TGTGCCAGCAGCCTAGAAGAGACCCAGTACTTC
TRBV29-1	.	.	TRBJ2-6	CSGGGRGPSFSGANVLTF	TGCAGCGGGGGGGGCAGGGGGCCTTCGTTCTCTGGGGCCAACGTCCTGACTTTC
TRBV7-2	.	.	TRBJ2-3	CASSFRGSTDTQYF	TGTGCCAGCAGTTTTAGGGGTAGCACAGATACGCAGTATTTT
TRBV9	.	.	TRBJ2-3	CASSVAPRTTDTQYF	TGTGCCAGCAGCGTGGCCCCGCGAACCACAGATACGCAGTATTTT
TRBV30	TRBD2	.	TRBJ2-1	CAWSHTSGGYNEQFF	TGTGCCTGGAGTCATACTAGCGGGGGGTACAATGAGCAGTTCTTC
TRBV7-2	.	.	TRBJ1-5	CASSLVSGGYQPQHF	TGTGCCAGCAGCTTAGTTAGCGGGGGCTATCAGCCCCAGCATTTT
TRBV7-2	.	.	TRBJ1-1	CASSPGPDTEAFF	TGTGCCAGCAGCCCCGGTCCGGACACTGAAGCTTTCTTT
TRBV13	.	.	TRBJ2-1	CASSSRRNLGKNNEQFF	TGTGCCAGCAGCTCCCGGCGTAACCTCGGAAAAAACAATGAGCAGTTCTTC
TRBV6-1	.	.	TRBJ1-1	CASSDGWATEAFF	TGTGCCAGCAGTGACGGGTGGGCCACTGAAGCTTTCTTT
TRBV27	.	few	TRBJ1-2	CASSPLWGSGGYTF	TGTGCCAGCAGCCCTCTGTGGGGGAGTGGCGGCTACACCTTC
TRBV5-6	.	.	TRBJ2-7	CASSLGQIISYEQYF	TGTGCCAGCAGCTTGGGACAGATAATCTCCTACGAGCAGTACTTC
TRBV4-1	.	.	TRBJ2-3	CASSQESGTTDTQYF	TGCGCCAGCAGCCAAGAGTCAGGGACGACAGATACGCAGTATTTT
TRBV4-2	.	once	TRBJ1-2	CASSPVGSEVHNYGYTF	TGTGCCAGCAGCCCCGTGGGGTCTGAGGTTCATAACTATGGCTACACCTTC
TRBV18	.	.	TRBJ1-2	CASSPTGGREGGYTF	TGTGCCAGCTCACCAACGGGGGGCAGGGAAGGTGGCTACACCTTC
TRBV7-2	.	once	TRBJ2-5	CASSLVVRGLETQYF	TGTGCCAGCAGCTTAGTGGTTAGAGGGTTGGAGACCCAGTACTTC
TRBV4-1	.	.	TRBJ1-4	CASSQGVGNEKLFF	TGCGCCAGCAGCCAAGGGGTAGGAAATGAAAAACTGTTTTTT
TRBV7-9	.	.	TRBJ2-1	CASSFSSPNNEQFF	TGTGCCAGCAGCTTCTCTAGCCCGAACAATGAGCAGTTCTTC
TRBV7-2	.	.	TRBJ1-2	CASSSSETAGYTF	TGTGCCAGCAGCTCGTCAGAGACAGCTGGCTACACCTTC
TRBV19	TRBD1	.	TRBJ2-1	CASSATGGYNEQFF	TGTGCCAGTAGTGCGACAGGGGGCTACAATGAGCAGTTCTTC
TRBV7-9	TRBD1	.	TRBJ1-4	CASSLGSLGTGTEKLFF	TGTGCCAGCAGCTTGGGGTCATTGGGGACAGGGACTGAAAAACTGTTTTTT
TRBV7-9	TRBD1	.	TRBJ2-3	CASSPQGAWDTQYF	TGTGCCAGCAGCCCACAGGGGGCTTGGGATACGCAGTATTTT
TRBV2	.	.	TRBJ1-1	CASSYRSMNTEAFF	TGTGCCAGCTCCTACAGGAGTATGAACACTGAAGCTTTCTTT
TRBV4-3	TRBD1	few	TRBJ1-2	CASSEQTGDGYTF	TGCGCCAGCAGCGAACAGACAGGGGATGGCTACACCTTC